This TCR beta chain emerged from a study of regulatory T cells in long-lasting Graves disease. Study overall: To qualify as persistent, Graves' disease required over 5 years of antithyroid drugs with positive TSH receptor antibodies.

To note about this clonotype: Its specificity is unknown.

Trimming removed 6 bases from V and 5 bases from J; junction bases left unmatched: 12. This CDR3 spans 16 amino acids. Germline CDR1 reads MNHNS; CDR2 reads SASEGT. General study results and limits: Limited samples may have lowered accuracy.

Construction of the TCR beta libraries employed iRepertoire HTBI primers in conjunction with Arm-PCR of CDR3 regions. TCRdb ran MiXCR on the multiplex PCR reads and lists one entry per CDR3 protein. The sample comprises 300,000 to 500,000 distinct CDR3 sequences, around 20% of which are singletons, and around 20% rests with the top ten. Time point reported: persistent/refractory GD, antithyroid drugs over 5 years with positive TRAb. The TCR library was prepared using RNA isolated from PBMCs. Patients with Graves' disease were diagnosed by American Thyroid Association guidelines. The sequence was obtained from a female donor with Graves disease. The chain couples TRBV6-1 to TRBJ1-2, with 10 bases identical to TRBD1. The sample here was peripheral blood mononuclear cells (PBMCs), taken when the disease was refractory, from a patient treated with antithyroid drugs. The chain's CDR3 is CASRKTGGLDYYGYTF. In nucleotides, the CDR3 is TGTGCCAGCAGAAAGACAGGGGGCCTGGATTATTATGGCTACACCTTC.